This T cell receptor (beta chain) is drawn from a study of metastatic and nonmetastatic thyroid tumors. Study-wide context: Across peripheral blood and tumor or nodule tissue samples taken from malignant and benign thyroid patients, the repertoires were compared with one another. Whole-study findings and limits: According to reports, the diversity of TCR beta was significantly higher in malignant thyroid tumors than in benign nodules, and this held in both blood and tumor samples.

This clone was counted a few times. The antigen remains undetermined. Not a single patient had been given any form of treatment at any point before undergoing thyroid surgery. V dropped 5 bases and J dropped 7; count of bases not matched to a gene: 14. The CDR3 runs to 15 residues. Germline V gene sequence: CDR1 MNHNS, CDR2 SASEGT. Per the authors' pipeline: A papillary thyroid cancer distant-metastasis classifier was built from CDR3 differences across clinicopathological groups. TCRdb recomputed clones from the PCR reads via MiXCR. The V and J calls, along with clone size, are taken from TCRdb and not from the paper's own processing. Of over 10,000 clones listed, around 29% were seen once; the top ten hold approximately 14%.

The receptor was derived from a male donor with papillary thyroid cancer or a benign thyroid nodule (not recorded which). Some clones in this sample may be carry-over from other donors' samples. The V call is TRBV6-1, the J call TRBJ2-7, with 7 nucleotides matching TRBD2. Sequenced sample: tumor tissue. The CDR3 here is CASSFERGPLREQYF. The CDR3 DNA is TGTGCCAGCAGTTTCGAGCGGGGACCCCTGAGAGAGCAGTACTTC.